These 19 T cell receptor beta chains originate from one sample sequenced in a study of cytomegalovirus exposure and HLA in healthy donors. The PCR ran on 60 Vbeta and 13 Jbeta primers. Generated by immunoSEQ multiplex PCR, the TCRdb table keeps only in-frame clones and is missing some. This sample's table has around 70,000 clones. Sequenced input: PBMCs. The receptors were gathered from a female donor in good health and CMV-seropositive.

The rearrangement links TRBV6-5 to TRBJ1-5, with D perhaps TRBD1 (5 bases). Trimming shortened V by 6 bases and J by 7 bases, and 16 bases separated the two germline ends. CDR3 length: 14 residues. CDR1 MNHEY and CDR2 SVGAGI come from the germline V gene. The CDR3 region is CASRQERGRQPQHF. The CDR3 DNA sequence: TGTGCCAGCAGACAGGAAAGGGGTAGACAGCCCCAGCATTTT.

Note on this clone: A read error may produce the germline difference seen at one junction end. This sequence joins TRBV18 and TRBJ1-4; D is ambiguous. The V gene's germline CDR1 is KGHSH and CDR2 LQKENI. The CDR3 length is 16 residues. CDR3 sequence reads: CASAPRGGGTNEKLFF. The DNA for the CDR3 is TGTGCCAGCGCACCACGGGGAGGCGGAACTAATGAAAAACTGTTTTTT.

The rearrangement uses TRBV11-3 and TRBJ2-3; TRBD2 matches 13 bases. The CDR3 contains 14 residues. Germline loops: CDR1 SGHNT, CDR2 YENEEA. Trimming removed 5 bases from V and 10 bases from J; junction bases left unmatched: 6. CDR3: CASSGGLAGSAQYF. The CDR3 coding sequence is TGTGCCAGCAGCGGGGGACTAGCGGGATCAGCGCAGTATTTT.

V is TRBV13 and J is TRBJ2-7, with 13 positions matching TRBD2. In germline, CDR1 is PRHDT, CDR2 FYEKMQ (reference sequence). The CDR3 loop spans 15 amino acids. V lost 5 bases and J lost 7; bases outside the gene matches: 8. CDR3 residues: CASSPRTSGGYEQYF. In DNA, the CDR3 is TGTGCCAGCAGCCCGAGGACTAGCGGGGGTTATGAGCAGTACTTC. Full variable domain (rest looked up from reference TRBV13 and TRBJ2-7): AAGVIQSPRHLIKEKRETATLKCYPIPRHDTVYWYQQGPGQDPQFLISFYEKMQSDKGSIPDRFSAQQFSDYHSELNMSSLELGDSALYFCASSPRTSGGYEQYFGPGTRLTVT.

Remarks on this clone: One junction end disagrees with the germline gene, perhaps due to a read error. The CDR3 spells CASSLHGGQGVRQHQHF. The CDR3 DNA follows: TGCGCCAGCAGCCTCCATGGGGGACAGGGGGTTCGGCAGCACCAGCATTTT. The V and J genes are TRBV4-1 and TRBJ1-5; 11 bases align to TRBD1. Germline assignment: CDR1 MGHRA and CDR2 YSYEKL. This CDR3 is 17 amino acids long.

The J gene is TRBJ2-6, the V gene TRBV7-9; 10 nucleotides align to TRBD2. V shed 6 bases, J shed 3 bases, and the junction held 5 bases outside the gene matches. This CDR3 spans 16 amino acids. The germline CDR1 and CDR2 sequences are SEHNR and FQNEAQ (reference sequence). CDR3: CASRNSGGSGANVLTF. The CDR3 coding sequence is TGTGCCAGCAGAAATAGCGGGGGGAGTGGGGCCAACGTCCTGACTTTC.

The chain's CDR3 is CASSPTGQARYEQYF. The DNA of the CDR3 is TGTGCCAGCAGCCCTACCGGACAGGCCCGTTACGAGCAGTACTTC. V usage is TRBV7-2 and J usage is TRBJ2-7; 7 nucleotides agree with TRBD1. The CDR3 loop spans 15 amino acids. Trimming at V came to 5 bases and at J to 4 bases, leaving 11 bases not matched to a gene. Per germline, CDR1 SGHTA and CDR2 FQGNSA.

The CDR3 reads CASTRLAGVGEQYF. For the CDR3, the DNA is TGTGCCAGCACCCGACTAGCGGGAGTCGGCGAGCAGTACTTC. The genes are TRBV27 and TRBJ2-7; TRBD2 aligns across 12 bases. Germline CDR1 MNHEY, CDR2 SMNVEV (reference sequence). This CDR3 is built from 14 residues. The J segment lost 6 bases and the V segment lost 7 bases, leaving 7 bases of the junction unmatched.

The chain employs TRBV6-6 and TRBJ1-1, with D perhaps matching TRBD1 (6 bases). Germline V gene data show CDR1 as MNHNY and CDR2 as SVGAGI (reference sequence). This CDR3 region has 11 residues. Trimming removed 6 bases at V and 11 bases at J, with 13 bases between. The CDR3 sequence: CASRLQGNAFF. The CDR3 region has the DNA TGTGCCAGCAGGCTACAGGGTAACGCTTTCTTT.

The rearrangement joins TRBV15 to TRBJ1-1, with D maybe TRBD1 (6 bases). Trimming removed 3 bases from V and 2 bases from J, with 16 bases in between. CDR1 is LNHNV, CDR2 YYDKDF, per germline (reference sequence). The CDR3 covers 16 residues. The CDR3 DNA reads TGTGCCACCAGCAGGGTAGCCCAGGGGACAAACACTGAAGCTTTCTTT. Its protein product is CATSRVAQGTNTEAFF.

The chain carries TRBV5-3 and TRBJ2-7, with 9 positions matching TRBD2. TRBV5-3 is an ORF for which the function is uncertain. With V trimmed by 5 bases and J by 3 bases, 6 bases remained unmatched. The CDR3 is 14 residues long. CDR3 bases: TGTGCCAGAAGTATGGCTAGCGGGGACTACGAGCAGTACTTC. Amino acid sequence: CARSMASGDYEQYF.

This rearrangement joins TRBV11-2 to TRBJ1-2; TRBD1 agrees at 8 bases. The CDR3 runs 12 residues. The J segment lost 7 bases and the V segment lost 2 bases, leaving 0 bases of the junction unmatched. CDR1 is SGHAT, CDR2 FQNNGV, per germline. In DNA form, the CDR3 reads TGTGCCAGCAGCTTACAGGGGGCTGGCTACACCTTC. Its translation is CASSLQGAGYTF.

The chain carries TRBV29-1 and TRBJ2-3, with TRBD1 as a possible D gene (6 bases). Germline V gene sequence: CDR1 SQVTM, CDR2 ANQGSEA. Deletions cut 6 bases from V and 2 bases from J, with 12 bases between. This CDR3 has 13 residues. CDR3 sequence reads: CSVIGGFTDTQYF. In nucleotides, the CDR3 is TGCAGCGTCATAGGGGGATTCACAGATACGCAGTATTTT.

This chain connects TRBV6-1 to TRBJ1-3; D remains unclear. The CDR3 is made up of 14 amino acids. Germline V lookup: CDR1 MNHNS, CDR2 SASEGT. Trimming removed 6 bases at V and 3 bases at J, with 12 bases between. The CDR3 DNA follows: TGTGCCAGCAGCTTGGGCAGTAGTGGAAACACCATATATTTT. Translated: CASSLGSSGNTIYF.

J is TRBJ2-3 and V is TRBV27; weak D call: TRBD1 (5 bases). This CDR3 is built from 14 residues. V lost 3 bases and J 2 bases, leaving 9 bases between the germline ends. Germline loops: CDR1 MNHEY, CDR2 SMNVEV (reference sequence). In nucleotides, the CDR3 is TGTGCCAGCAGTTTCCCCGGACACACAGATACGCAGTATTTT. Its protein is CASSFPGHTDTQYF.

CDR3 in DNA: TGTGCCAGCAGGGCCACATATAGCAATCAGCCCCAGCATTTT. Encoded protein: CASRATYSNQPQHF. V is TRBV6-5 and J is TRBJ1-5, with D uncertain. The CDR3 has 14 residues. Germline CDR1 MNHEY, CDR2 SVGAGI. Trimming shortened V by 6 bases and J by 0 bases, and 9 bases separated the two germline ends.

The V gene is TRBV19, the J gene TRBJ2-5, with 9 bases aligning to TRBD1. In germline, CDR1 is LNHDA, CDR2 SQIVND (reference sequence). This CDR3 is 15 amino acids long. The junction had 9 bases not matched to a gene; V was cut back by 3 bases and J by 7 bases. The CDR3 here is CASSMSPGQGGTQYF. The CDR3 DNA is TGTGCCAGTAGTATGAGCCCGGGACAGGGCGGGACCCAGTACTTC.

The chain has TRBV28 and TRBJ2-2, with D possibly being TRBD1 (5 bases). CDR1 and CDR2 (germline): MDHEN, SYDVKM. V lost 6 bases to trimming and J lost 0 bases, with 14 bases between them. This CDR3 has 16 amino acids. CDR3 DNA sequence: TGTGCCAGCAGCCCACCAGGGATTACGAACACCGGGGAGCTGTTTTTT. This codes for CASSPPGITNTGELFF.

V gene TRBV30 combines with J gene TRBJ2-3; the match to TRBD2 covers 9 bases. After removal of 2 bases from V and 8 bases from J, the junction contained 11 bases not matched to a gene. The CDR3 is made up of 15 amino acids. Per the germline V gene, CDR1 is GTSNPN and CDR2 is SVGIG (reference sequence). The CDR3 loop reads CAWSPPLAGGPTQYF. The CDR3 DNA is TGTGCCTGGAGTCCCCCCTTGGCGGGAGGGCCTACGCAGTATTTT.